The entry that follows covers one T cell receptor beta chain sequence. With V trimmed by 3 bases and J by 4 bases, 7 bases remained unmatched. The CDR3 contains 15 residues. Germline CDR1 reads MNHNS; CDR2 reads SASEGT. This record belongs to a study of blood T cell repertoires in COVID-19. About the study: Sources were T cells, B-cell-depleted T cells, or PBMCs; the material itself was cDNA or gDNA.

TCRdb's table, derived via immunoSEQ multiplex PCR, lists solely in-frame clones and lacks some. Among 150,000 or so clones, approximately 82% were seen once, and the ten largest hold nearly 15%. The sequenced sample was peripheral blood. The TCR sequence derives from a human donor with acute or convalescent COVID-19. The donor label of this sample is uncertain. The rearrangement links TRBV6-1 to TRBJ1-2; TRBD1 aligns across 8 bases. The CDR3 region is CASSDPGQAAYGYTF. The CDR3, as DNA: TGTGCCAGCAGTGATCCGGGACAGGCTGCCTATGGCTACACCTTC.